The 4 T cell receptor beta chains below come from one sample, sequenced in a study of identical twins (dated by TCRdb to about 2016). The library relied on 5' RACE. Sequencing used an Illumina HiSeq 2000. TCRdb applied fastp at Q25 and MiXCR to the public reads, then kept only in-frame beta chains. One record per CDR3 amino acid sequence lists the most common genes and DNA. The sample includes a few hundred thousand distinct CDR3 sequences, with 7.5% to 10% observed a single time. The leading ten clones occupy 3% of the sample. Another study also made use of these data, one on yellow fever vaccine responses in identical twins.

The sequenced material came from PBMCs. These receptors all stem from a young woman in good health.

In its sample, this clonotype was seen many times. The rearrangement joins TRBV10-3 to TRBJ2-1, with 10 bases that match TRBD2. Looked up from germline, CDR1 is ENHRY and CDR2 is SYGVKD. V shed 10 bases and J 9 bases; nucleotides not matched to a gene: 15. The CDR3 contains 15 residues. This chain's CDR3 is CATTILAGTNGEQFF. CDR3 nucleotide sequence: TGTGCCACAACTATACTAGCGGGGACGAACGGTGAGCAGTTCTTC.

J is TRBJ2-1 and V is TRBV4-3, with 11 positions matching TRBD2. The CDR3 has 15 residues. Trimming removed 2 bases from V and 10 bases from J; junction bases left unmatched: 7. Germline values: CDR1 LGHNA, CDR2 YSLEER. The DNA for the CDR3 is TGCGCCAGCAGCCAACCAACCGGGACTAGCGGAGAGCAGTTCTTC. Protein product: CASSQPTGTSGEQFF.

This clonotype was seen a handful of times. V and J are TRBV29-1 and TRBJ2-2; tentatively, D is TRBD2 (6 bases). Germline V gives CDR1 SQVTM, CDR2 ANQGSEA. Trimming took 6 bases from V and 7 from J, leaving 9 bases between them. The CDR3 covers 11 residues. The CDR3 DNA is TGCAGCGTCTTAGCGGACGGGGAGCTGTTTTTT. Protein product: CSVLADGELFF.

The rearrangement uses TRBV12-3 or TRBV12-4 and TRBJ2-5, with D perhaps TRBD1 (6 bases). With 3 bases removed from V and 0 bases from J, the gap between germline ends came to 14 bases. The CDR3 length is 16 residues. CDR3 nucleotides: TGTGCCAGCAGTTTTTCCGGGAAGGGGGACCAAGAGACCCAGTACTTC. This gives the protein CASSFSGKGDQETQYF.